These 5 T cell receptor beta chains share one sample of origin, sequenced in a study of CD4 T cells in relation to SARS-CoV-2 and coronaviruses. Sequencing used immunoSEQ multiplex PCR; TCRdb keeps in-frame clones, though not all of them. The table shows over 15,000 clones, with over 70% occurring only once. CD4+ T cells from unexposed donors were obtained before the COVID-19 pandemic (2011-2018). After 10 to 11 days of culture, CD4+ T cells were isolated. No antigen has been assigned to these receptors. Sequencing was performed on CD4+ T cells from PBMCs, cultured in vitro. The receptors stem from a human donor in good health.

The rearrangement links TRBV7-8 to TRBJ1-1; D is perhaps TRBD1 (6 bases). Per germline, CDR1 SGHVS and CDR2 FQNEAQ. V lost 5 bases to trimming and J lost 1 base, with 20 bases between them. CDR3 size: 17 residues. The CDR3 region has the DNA TGTGCCAGCAGCCCCTTCGGGGGGGCTGGTACGAACACTGAAGCTTTCTTT. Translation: CASSPFGGAGTNTEAFF.

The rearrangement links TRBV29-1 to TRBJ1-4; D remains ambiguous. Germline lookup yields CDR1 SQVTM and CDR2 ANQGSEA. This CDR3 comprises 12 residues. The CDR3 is CSVRAGGEKLFF. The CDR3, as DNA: TGCAGTGTGCGGGCGGGAGGGGAAAAACTGTTTTTT.

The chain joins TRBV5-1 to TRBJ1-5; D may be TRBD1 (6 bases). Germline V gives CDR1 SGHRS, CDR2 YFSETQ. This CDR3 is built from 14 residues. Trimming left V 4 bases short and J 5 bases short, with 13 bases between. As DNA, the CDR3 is TGCGCCAGCAGCATAACAGGGAATGATCAGCCCCAGCATTTT. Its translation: CASSITGNDQPQHF. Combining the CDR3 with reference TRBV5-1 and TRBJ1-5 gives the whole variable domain KAGVTQTPRYLIKTRGQQVTLSCSPISGHRSVSWYQQTPGQGLQFLFEYFSETQRNKGNFPGRFSGRQFSNSRSEMNVSTLELGDSALYLCASSITGNDQPQHFGDGTRLSIL.

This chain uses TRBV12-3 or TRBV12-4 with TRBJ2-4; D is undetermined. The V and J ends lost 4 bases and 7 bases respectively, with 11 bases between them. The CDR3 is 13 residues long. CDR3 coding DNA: TGTGCCAGCAGTTGGTCGGGCAAGAACATTCAGTACTTC. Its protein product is CASSWSGKNIQYF.

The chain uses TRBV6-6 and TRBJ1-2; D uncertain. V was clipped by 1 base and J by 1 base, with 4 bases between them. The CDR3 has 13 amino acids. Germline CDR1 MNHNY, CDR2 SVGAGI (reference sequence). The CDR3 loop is CASSYYRNYGYTF. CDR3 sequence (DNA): TGTGCCAGCAGTTACTACCGTAACTATGGCTACACCTTC.